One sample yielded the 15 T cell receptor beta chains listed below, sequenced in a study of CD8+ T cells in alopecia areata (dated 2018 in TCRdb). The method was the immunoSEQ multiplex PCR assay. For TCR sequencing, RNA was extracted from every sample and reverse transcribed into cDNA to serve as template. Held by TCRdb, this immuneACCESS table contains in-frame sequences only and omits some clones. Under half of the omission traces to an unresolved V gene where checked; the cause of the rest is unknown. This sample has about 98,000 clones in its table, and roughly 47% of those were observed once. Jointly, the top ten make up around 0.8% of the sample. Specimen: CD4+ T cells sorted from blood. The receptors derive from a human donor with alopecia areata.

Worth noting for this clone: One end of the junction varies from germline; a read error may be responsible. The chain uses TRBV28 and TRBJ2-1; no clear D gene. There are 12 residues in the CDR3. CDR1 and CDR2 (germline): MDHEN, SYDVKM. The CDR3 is CASSLRLNGQFF. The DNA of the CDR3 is TGTGCCAGCAGTTTACGACTGAATGGGCAGTTCTTC.

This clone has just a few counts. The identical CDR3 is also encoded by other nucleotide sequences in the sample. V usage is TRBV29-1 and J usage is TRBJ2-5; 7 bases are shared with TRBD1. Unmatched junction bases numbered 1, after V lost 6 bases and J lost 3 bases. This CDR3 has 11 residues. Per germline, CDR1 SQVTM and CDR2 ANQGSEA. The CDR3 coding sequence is TGCAGCGTGGGGACAGAAGAGACCCAGTACTTC. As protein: CSVGTEETQYF.

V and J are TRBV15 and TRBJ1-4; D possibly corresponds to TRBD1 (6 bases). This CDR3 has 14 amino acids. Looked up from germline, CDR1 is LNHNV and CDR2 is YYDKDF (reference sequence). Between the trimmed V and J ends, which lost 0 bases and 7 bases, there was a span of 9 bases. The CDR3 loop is CATSRDRGSEKLFF. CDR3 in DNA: TGTGCCACCAGCAGAGACAGGGGTAGTGAAAAACTGTTTTTT.

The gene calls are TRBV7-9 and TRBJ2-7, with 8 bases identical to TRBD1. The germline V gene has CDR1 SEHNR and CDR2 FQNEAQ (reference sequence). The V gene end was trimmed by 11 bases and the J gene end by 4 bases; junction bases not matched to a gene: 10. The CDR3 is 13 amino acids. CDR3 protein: CAPRGRGRYEQYF. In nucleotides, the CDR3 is TGTGCCCCCCGGGGCAGGGGGCGATACGAGCAGTACTTC.

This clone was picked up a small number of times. The CDR3 protein is CSGTGQGWNEQYF. CDR3 nucleotide sequence: TGCAGCGGGACGGGACAGGGGTGGAACGAGCAGTACTTC. V usage is TRBV29-1 and J usage is TRBJ2-7; 10 bases line up with TRBD1. Germline trimming cut 7 bases from V and 5 bases from J; bases unmatched to any gene: 8. This CDR3 is built from 13 residues. Germline V gene sequence: CDR1 SQVTM, CDR2 ANQGSEA.

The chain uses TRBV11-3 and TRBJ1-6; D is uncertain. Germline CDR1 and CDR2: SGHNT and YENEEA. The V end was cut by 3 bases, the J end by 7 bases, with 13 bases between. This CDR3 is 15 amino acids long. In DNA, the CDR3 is TGTGCCAGCAGCTTTGATCGCCGGTCAAATTCACCCCTCCACTTT. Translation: CASSFDRRSNSPLHF.

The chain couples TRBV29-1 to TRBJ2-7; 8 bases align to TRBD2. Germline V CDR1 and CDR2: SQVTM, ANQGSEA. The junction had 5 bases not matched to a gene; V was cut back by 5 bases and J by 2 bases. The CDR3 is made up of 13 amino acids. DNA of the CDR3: TGCAGCGTTCGCGGACTAGCAACCTACGAGCAGTACTTC. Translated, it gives CSVRGLATYEQYF.

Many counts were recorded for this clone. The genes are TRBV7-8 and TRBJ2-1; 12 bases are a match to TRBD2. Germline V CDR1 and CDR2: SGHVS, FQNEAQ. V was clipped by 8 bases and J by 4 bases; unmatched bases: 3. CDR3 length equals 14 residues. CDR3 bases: TGTGCCAGCCGGACTAGCGGGAATTACAATGAGCAGTTCTTC. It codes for CASRTSGNYNEQFF.

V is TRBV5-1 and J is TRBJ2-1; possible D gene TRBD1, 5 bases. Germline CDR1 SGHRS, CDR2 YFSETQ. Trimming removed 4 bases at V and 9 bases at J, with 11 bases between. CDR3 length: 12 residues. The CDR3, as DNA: TGCGCCAGCAGCCTTGGTACAGGTGAGCAGTTCTTC. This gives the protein CASSLGTGEQFF.

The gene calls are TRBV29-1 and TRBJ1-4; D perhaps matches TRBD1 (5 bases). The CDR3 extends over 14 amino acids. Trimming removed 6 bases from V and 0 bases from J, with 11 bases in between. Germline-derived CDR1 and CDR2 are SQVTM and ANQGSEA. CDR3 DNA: TGCAGCGTCAGGGATGGAGCAACTAATGAAAAACTGTTTTTT. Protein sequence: CSVRDGATNEKLFF.

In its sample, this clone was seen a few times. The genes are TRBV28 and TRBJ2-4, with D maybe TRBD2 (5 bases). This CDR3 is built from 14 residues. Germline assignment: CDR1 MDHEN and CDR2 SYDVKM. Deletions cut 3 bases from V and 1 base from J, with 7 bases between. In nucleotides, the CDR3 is TGTGCCAGCAGTTTTAGAGGGGCCAAAAACATTCAGTACTTC. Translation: CASSFRGAKNIQYF.

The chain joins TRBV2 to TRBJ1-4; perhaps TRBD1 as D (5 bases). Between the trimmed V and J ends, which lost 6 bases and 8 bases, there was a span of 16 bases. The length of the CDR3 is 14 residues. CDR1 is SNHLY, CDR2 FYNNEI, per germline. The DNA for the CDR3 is TGTGCCAGCAGCGACACAGGCAGAGGGGAAAAACTGTTTTTT. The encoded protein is CASSDTGRGEKLFF.

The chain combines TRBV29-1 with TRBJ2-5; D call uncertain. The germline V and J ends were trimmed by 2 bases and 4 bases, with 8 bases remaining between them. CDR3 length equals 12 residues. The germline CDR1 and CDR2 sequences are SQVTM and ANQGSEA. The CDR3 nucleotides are TGCAGCGTTGAATCAGATTCAGAGACCCAGTACTTC. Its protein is CSVESDSETQYF.

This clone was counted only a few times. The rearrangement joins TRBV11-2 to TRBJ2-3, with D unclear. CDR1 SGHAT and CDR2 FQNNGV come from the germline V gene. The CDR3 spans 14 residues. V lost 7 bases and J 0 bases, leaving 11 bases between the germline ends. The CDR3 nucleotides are TGTGCCAGCACCCCCCTCACGAGCACAGATACGCAGTATTTT. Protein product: CASTPLTSTDTQYF.

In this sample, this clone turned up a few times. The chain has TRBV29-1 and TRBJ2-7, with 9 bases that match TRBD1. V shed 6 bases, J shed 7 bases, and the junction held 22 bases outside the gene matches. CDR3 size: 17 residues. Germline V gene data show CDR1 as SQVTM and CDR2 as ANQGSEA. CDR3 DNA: TGCAGCGTGAGAGATTCGGGACAGGGAGGGCGCTTGGAGGAGCAGTACTTC. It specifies CSVRDSGQGGRLEEQYF.